Below are 20 T cell receptor beta chains sequenced from a single sample in a study of T cells in narcolepsy. Sequencing was performed with immunoSEQ multiplex PCR; in TCRdb, only in-frame clones are kept and a portion is missing. The sample has about 35,000 clones, 65% to 85% seen once; the top ten hold more than 1%. The specimen was memory (CD45RA-) CD4+ T cells from blood. These receptors were obtained from a human donor in good health.

This clone was found a few times. J is TRBJ2-7 and V is TRBV6-5; D is possibly TRBD1 (5 bases). Germline V lookup: CDR1 MNHEY, CDR2 SVGAGI. V lost 8 bases, J lost 2 bases, and 19 bases lay in between. The CDR3 length is 15 residues. The CDR3 sequence is CASGIRQTVTYEQYF. For the CDR3, the DNA is TGTGCCAGCGGCATTAGGCAGACAGTTACCTACGAGCAGTACTTC.

This sequence joins TRBV7-8 and TRBJ1-6; D remains unclear. CDR1 is SGHVS, CDR2 FQNEAQ, per germline. This CDR3 contains 14 residues. V dropped 6 bases and J dropped 5 bases, with 11 bases sitting between them. CDR3 in amino acids: CASSLGPDNSPLHF. In DNA, the CDR3 is TGTGCCAGCAGTCTTGGCCCGGATAATTCACCCCTCCACTTT.

This clone appeared a few times. V gene TRBV10-2 combines with J gene TRBJ2-2, with D possibly being TRBD1 (5 bases). This CDR3 comprises 14 residues. In germline, CDR1 is WSHSY, CDR2 SAAADI. Trimming took off 6 bases at V and 3 bases at J, with 11 bases between the two ends. CDR3 DNA sequence: TGCGCCAGCAGGGAAGACAGTTACACCGGGGAGCTGTTTTTT. Its translation: CASREDSYTGELFF.

This chain joins TRBV19 and TRBJ2-7; TRBD1 matches 7 bases. The germline gives CDR1 LNHDA, CDR2 SQIVND (reference sequence). J was trimmed by 3 bases and V by 3 bases; bases with no gene match: 5. This CDR3 contains 14 residues. The CDR3 is CASSIPGQNYEQYF. CDR3 sequence (DNA): TGTGCCAGTAGTATCCCGGGACAGAACTACGAGCAGTACTTC.

The rearrangement joins TRBV5-4 to TRBJ1-5; TRBD1 agrees at 11 bases. Germline CDR1 and CDR2: SGHNT and YYREEE (reference sequence). The CDR3 is 15 residues long. Trimming cost V 0 bases and J 8 bases; bases outside gene matches: 4. CDR3 sequence: CASSLAGQGVEPQHF. CDR3 coding DNA: TGTGCCAGCAGCTTGGCGGGACAGGGGGTTGAGCCCCAGCATTTT.

The chain recombines TRBV18 with TRBJ2-1, with TRBD2 as a possible D gene (5 bases). Germline CDR1 and CDR2: KGHSH and LQKENI. V shed 0 bases and J shed 12 bases, with 18 bases lying between them. The CDR3 consists of 15 residues. The CDR3 here is CASSPPGRESTPQFF. CDR3 in DNA: TGTGCCAGCTCACCACCTGGAAGGGAGAGCACTCCGCAGTTCTTC.

The chain couples TRBV5-4 to TRBJ1-2, with D hard to call. Germline lookup yields CDR1 SGHNT and CDR2 YYREEE (reference sequence). V lost 0 bases, J lost 1 base, and 4 bases lay in between. The CDR3 spans 13 residues. CDR3 amino acids: CASSLEYNYGYTF. CDR3 nucleotide sequence: TGTGCCAGCAGCTTGGAGTATAACTATGGCTACACCTTC.

This chain uses TRBV9 with TRBJ2-7; a possible D gene is TRBD2 (5 bases). Germline V CDR1 and CDR2: SGDLS, YYNGEE. CDR3 length: 13 amino acids. Trimming cost V 2 bases and J 6 bases, with 12 bases left between them. The DNA of the CDR3 is TGTGCCAGCAGCGTCGGGGTTAAAAGCGAGCAGTACTTC. Translation: CASSVGVKSEQYF.

The CDR3 reads CASSEAIQIAAKNIQYF. The CDR3 nucleotides are TGTGCCAGCAGTGAAGCAATACAGATCGCAGCCAAAAACATTCAGTACTTC. The genes are TRBV6-1 and TRBJ2-4; D is unresolved. Trimming pared 0 bases from V and 0 bases from J, leaving 12 bases between. Per the germline V gene, CDR1 is MNHNS and CDR2 is SASEGT. The CDR3 covers 17 residues.

V gene TRBV23-1 combines with J gene TRBJ2-7; 9 nucleotides match TRBD1. TRBV23-1 is assigned to the ORF class and has an uncertain function. With V trimmed by 9 bases and J by 2 bases, 14 bases remained unmatched. The CDR3 sequence is 16 residues long. CDR3 nucleotides: TGCGCCAGTCCGCCCCATCCCGGGACAGGGCCCTACGAGCAGTACTTC. Translating gives CASPPHPGTGPYEQYF.

The chain links TRBV7-9 to TRBJ1-4; D gene ambiguous. This CDR3 region has 16 residues. V gave up 0 bases and J gave up 0 bases, with 8 bases separating them. Germline V gene sequence: CDR1 SEHNR, CDR2 FQNEAQ (reference sequence). The CDR3 sequence is CASSLAATATNEKLFF. The CDR3 DNA reads TGTGCCAGCAGCTTAGCGGCCACAGCAACTAATGAAAAACTGTTTTTT.

This chain connects TRBV7-9 to TRBJ1-5; possibly TRBD1 for D (6 bases). V was pared by 5 bases and J by 4 bases, with 21 bases between. The V gene's germline CDR1 is SEHNR and CDR2 FQNEAQ (reference sequence). This CDR3 has 17 residues. In DNA, the CDR3 is TGTGCCAGCAGCCTCAGTACGGGGGGCGGGTTGAATCAGCCCCAGCATTTT. Translated, it gives CASSLSTGGGLNQPQHF.

The V gene is TRBV12-5, the J gene TRBJ2-2; 9 bases fit TRBD1. The CDR3 spans 16 residues. Germline CDR1 is LGHNT and CDR2 is FRNRAP. The V gene end was trimmed by 7 bases and the J gene end by 6 bases; junction bases not matched to a gene: 12. The chain's CDR3 is CASVGPGQGFAGELFF. CDR3 in DNA: TGTGCTAGTGTCGGACCGGGACAGGGATTTGCCGGGGAGCTGTTTTTT.

This clone occurred once. The chain combines TRBV11-2 with TRBJ1-1; D is perhaps TRBD1 (6 bases). V dropped 6 bases and J dropped 4 bases, with 15 bases sitting between them. The CDR3 sequence is 14 residues long. The V gene's germline CDR1 is SGHAT and CDR2 FQNNGV. Here the CDR3 reads CASSYSGGATEAFF. Written as DNA, the CDR3 is TGTGCCAGCAGTTATAGTGGGGGGGCCACTGAAGCTTTCTTT.

The chain employs TRBV6-1 and TRBJ2-4; D not resolved. V was clipped by 3 bases and J by 2 bases, with 11 bases between them. Germline loops: CDR1 MNHNS, CDR2 SASEGT. CDR3 length equals 15 residues. CDR3 nucleotide sequence: TGTGCCAGCAGTGATATGGGCTCTACCAAAAACATTCAGTACTTC. Encoded protein: CASSDMGSTKNIQYF.

The chain's CDR3 is CASTRLGGAGNTIYF. Written as DNA, the CDR3 is TGTGCCAGCACCCGCCTGGGCGGAGCTGGAAACACCATATATTTT. The J gene is TRBJ1-3, the V gene TRBV6-5; D remains unclear. CDR3 size: 15 residues. CDR1 is MNHEY, CDR2 SVGAGI, per germline. Trimming cost V 7 bases and J 2 bases, with 15 bases left between them.

The chain carries TRBV29-1 and TRBJ1-1, with 11 bases aligning to TRBD1. J gave up 4 bases and V 7 bases, and 5 bases lay outside the gene matches. The CDR3 contains 13 residues. CDR1 is SQVTM, CDR2 ANQGSEA, per germline. CDR3 coding DNA: TGCAGCGGACGGACAGGGGGCGGCACTGAAGCTTTCTTT. Translation gives CSGRTGGGTEAFF.

The chain uses TRBV25-1 and TRBJ2-3; D gene uncertain. Germline V gene sequence: CDR1 MGHDK, CDR2 SYGVNS. V lost 5 bases and J 9 bases, leaving 12 bases between the germline ends. The CDR3 consists of 12 residues. CDR3 DNA: TGTGCCAGCAGTAAAGGCACCAACACGCAGTATTTT. It is translated as CASSKGTNTQYF.

V gene TRBV7-2 combines with J gene TRBJ2-3, with TRBD2 matching 11 bases. J gave up 4 bases and V 4 bases, and 4 bases lay outside the gene matches. CDR3 size: 15 residues. Looked up from germline, CDR1 is SGHTA and CDR2 is FQGNSA. The CDR3: CASSYSGGAADTQYF. In DNA, the CDR3 is TGTGCCAGCAGCTATAGCGGGGGGGCAGCAGATACGCAGTATTTT.

The V gene is TRBV10-2, the J gene TRBJ2-5, with a tentative D call TRBD1 (8 bases). The CDR3 is made up of 12 amino acids. Germline CDR1 WSHSY, CDR2 SAAADI. V lost 8 bases and J 5 bases, leaving 12 bases between the germline ends. CDR3: CASAQGGETQYF. CDR3 nucleotides: TGCGCCAGCGCACAGGGGGGGGAGACCCAGTACTTC.